The 5 T cell receptor beta chains in this list originate from one sample, sequenced in a study of OX40 agonist ivuxolimab in advanced cancers. The table came from immunoSEQ multiplex PCR; TCRdb's copy has only in-frame clones and leaves some out. This sample has about 75,000 clones, with 86% found just once. The material sequenced was CD4+ or CD8+ T cells sorted from blood, taken in a trial of the OX40 agonist ivuxolimab. The receptors derive from an adult with an advanced solid tumor such as melanoma, head and neck, liver or kidney cancer.

The V gene is TRBV6-1, the J gene TRBJ2-3, with D perhaps TRBD2 (5 bases). CDR1 and CDR2 (germline): MNHNS, SASEGT. This CDR3 is 16 amino acids long. V gave up 3 bases and J gave up 2 bases, with 15 bases separating them. Written as DNA, the CDR3 is TGTGCCAGCAGTGATGAACTAGGATACGTCACAGATACGCAGTATTTT. This encodes CASSDELGYVTDTQYF.

This chain links TRBV6-4 with TRBJ2-7; 7 nucleotides match TRBD2. J lost 2 bases, V lost 6 bases, and 10 bases had no gene match. CDR1 and CDR2 from the germline V gene are MRHNA and SNTAGT. The CDR3 covers 15 residues. The CDR3 region is CASSRDPGGTYEQYF. In DNA form, the CDR3 reads TGTGCCAGCAGCCGCGATCCGGGGGGTACCTACGAGCAGTACTTC.

This chain connects TRBV19 to TRBJ1-2; D possibly corresponds to TRBD1 (6 bases). Trimming stripped 7 bases from V and 6 bases from J, with 18 bases between. This CDR3 has 14 residues. Looked up from germline, CDR1 is LNHDA and CDR2 is SQIVND (reference sequence). CDR3 residues: CASKETGPVDGYTF. CDR3 in DNA: TGTGCCAGTAAAGAGACAGGTCCTGTGGATGGCTACACCTTC.

V is TRBV11-2 and J is TRBJ2-1, with 7 positions matching TRBD1. CDR3 length equals 14 residues. Germline V lookup: CDR1 SGHAT, CDR2 FQNNGV. The J segment lost 5 bases and the V segment lost 3 bases, leaving 4 bases of the junction unmatched. The CDR3 is CASSLGQRNNEQFF. For the CDR3, the DNA is TGTGCCAGCAGCTTGGGACAGCGAAACAATGAGCAGTTCTTC. The variable domain in full, with the rest retrieved from reference TRBV11-2 and TRBJ2-1, is EAGVAQSPRYKIIEKRQSVAFWCNPISGHATLYWYQQILGQGPKLLIQFQNNGVVDDSQLPKDRFSAERLKGVDSTLKIQPAKLEDSAVYLCASSLGQRNNEQFFGPGTRLTVL.

The CDR3 region is CASSLMGGYSNQPQHF. In DNA, the CDR3 is TGTGCCAGTAGTCTCATGGGGGGGTATAGCAATCAGCCCCAGCATTTT. V gene TRBV19 combines with J gene TRBJ1-5, with D possibly matching TRBD1 (5 bases). The V and J ends lost 5 bases and 0 bases respectively, with 14 bases between them. In germline, CDR1 is LNHDA, CDR2 SQIVND (reference sequence). The CDR3 contains 16 residues.